The 30 T cell receptor beta chains below come from one sample, sequenced in a study of T cells expressing NK-cell markers. From the 5' RACE reads, TCRdb lists one entry per CDR3 protein and no DNA. The table for this sample gives about 260,000 distinct CDR3 sequences. The sequencing sample was made of blood T cells: a sorted CD56 or NKG2C T cell subset, CD4+ or CD8+ T cells, or bulk PBMC T cells (not recorded which). The receptors were gathered from a man aged 18 to 30 in good health.

The chain recombines TRBV7-9 with TRBJ1-1. The CDR3 consists of 11 residues. The germline V gene has CDR1 SEHNR and CDR2 FQNEAQ (reference sequence). The CDR3 spells CASSFGNIAFF. Variable domain in full (rest from reference TRBV7-9 and TRBJ1-1): DTGVSQNPRHKITKRGQNVTFRCDPISEHNRLYWYRQTLGQGPEFLTYFQNEAQLEKSRLLSDRFSAERPKGSFSTLEIQRTEQGDSAMYLCASSFGNIAFFGQGTRLTVV.

This chain links TRBV20-1 with TRBJ1-5. In germline, CDR1 is DFQATT, CDR2 SNEGSKA (reference sequence). CDR3 length equals 17 residues. CDR3: CSARASVGLYSNQPQHF.

The CDR3 here is CASNPVDRAKNIQYF. The chain links TRBV21-1 to TRBJ2-4; TCRdb proposes TRBD1, but this gene call is untestable without DNA. TRBV21-1 represents a pseudogene. This CDR3 has 15 residues.

The V and J genes are TRBV11-2 and TRBJ2-1; TCRdb returns TRBD2, unconfirmable since there is no DNA. Germline V lookup: CDR1 SGHAT, CDR2 FQNNGV. The CDR3 extends over 14 amino acids. The chain's CDR3 is CASSFSSGRNEQFF.

This chain uses TRBV29-1 with TRBJ2-5; the TRBD2 assignment by TCRdb is unverifiable without DNA. Germline assignment: CDR1 SQVTM and CDR2 ANQGSEA. This CDR3 is built from 13 residues. CDR3 sequence: CSVGPRGVETQYF.

CDR3 loop: CASSPTAGSAYEQYF. The chain recombines TRBV9 with TRBJ2-7; TCRdb's assignment of TRBD2 cannot be checked, as there is no DNA. There are 15 residues in the CDR3. Germline CDR1 and CDR2: SGDLS and YYNGEE.

This sequence joins TRBV20-1 and TRBJ2-3; the D gene TCRdb calls, TRBD1, cannot be checked with no DNA. The CDR3 is made up of 14 amino acids. Germline CDR1 reads DFQATT; CDR2 reads SNEGSKA (reference sequence). The CDR3 protein is CSALQGASTDTQYF.

This chain uses TRBV20-1 with TRBJ2-3; there is no DNA to check the TCRdb D call of TRBD2. Germline values: CDR1 DFQATT, CDR2 SNEGSKA (reference sequence). CDR3 length equals 15 residues. The CDR3 sequence is CSAGGLGGPTDTQYF.

The J gene is TRBJ2-3, the V gene TRBV7-8; TCRdb picks TRBD2, but there is no DNA to check that call. Germline V CDR1 and CDR2: SGHVS, FQNEAQ. There are 14 residues in the CDR3. CDR3 protein: CASSSLRAGRAQYF.

The V call is TRBV5-1, the J call TRBJ1-2. The CDR3 totals 14 residues. CDR1 and CDR2 from the germline V gene are SGHRS and YFSETQ. CDR3 loop: CASSLPSRGGGYTF.

V gene TRBV12-3 or TRBV12-4 combines with J gene TRBJ2-5; the D call from TCRdb, TRBD2, cannot be confirmed without DNA. The CDR3 is 14 residues long. CDR3 amino acids: CASSKAGLAETQYF.

The chain uses TRBV27 and TRBJ2-7; TCRdb indicates TRBD2, and absent DNA this call remains unverified. The CDR3 contains 15 residues. The germline V gene has CDR1 MNHEY and CDR2 SMNVEV (reference sequence). CDR3 region: CASRKNGLAGYEQYF.

V is TRBV3-1 and J is TRBJ2-3; lacking DNA, the TRBD2 call made by TCRdb goes unchecked. Germline lookup yields CDR1 LGHDT and CDR2 YNNKEL (reference sequence). There are 18 residues in the CDR3. The CDR3 here is CASSQDLASGDYTDTQYF.

The rearrangement joins TRBV7-8 to TRBJ2-3; TCRdb's assignment of TRBD2 cannot be checked, as there is no DNA. The germline CDR1 and CDR2 sequences are SGHVS and FQNEAQ. This CDR3 comprises 13 residues. The chain's CDR3 is CASGQRTTDTQYF.

The V gene is TRBV5-5, the J gene TRBJ2-4; TCRdb returns TRBD1, unconfirmable since there is no DNA. CDR1 and CDR2 from the germline V gene are SGHKS and YYEKEE (reference sequence). This CDR3 contains 14 residues. The CDR3 sequence is CASSFWAGENIQYF.

The chain is built from TRBV5-1 and TRBJ2-5. Germline CDR1 reads SGHRS; CDR2 reads YFSETQ. The CDR3 has 13 amino acids. CDR3 sequence: CASSLGPQETQYF.

The chain has TRBV20-1 and TRBJ1-2; TCRdb reports TRBD1, a call that lacks DNA to check it against. Germline V lookup: CDR1 DFQATT, CDR2 SNEGSKA (reference sequence). The CDR3 is 13 residues long. The CDR3 here is CSARGDSPNGYTF.

CDR3 loop: CASSIRRDRGSGELFF. V usage is TRBV7-8 and J usage is TRBJ2-2; TCRdb's assignment of TRBD1 cannot be checked, as there is no DNA. The CDR3 consists of 16 residues. Germline lookup yields CDR1 SGHVS and CDR2 FQNEAQ.

J is TRBJ2-3 and V is TRBV5-1; the TCRdb D gene call, TRBD1, has no DNA to confirm it. The germline gives CDR1 SGHRS, CDR2 YFSETQ. This CDR3 has 15 amino acids. This chain's CDR3 is CASSLAEQASDTQYF.

The chain has TRBV20-1 and TRBJ2-1; TCRdb gives TRBD1 as the D gene, but with no DNA this cannot be confirmed. CDR3 length: 13 residues. Germline assignment: CDR1 DFQATT and CDR2 SNEGSKA (reference sequence). This CDR3 reads CSAPRGYYNEQFF.

The chain joins TRBV28 to TRBJ1-4. This CDR3 is 17 amino acids long. Germline V lookup: CDR1 MDHEN, CDR2 SYDVKM. The CDR3 is CASSPDGRGATNEKLFF. The whole variable domain, filled in from reference TRBV28 and TRBJ1-4, reads DVKVTQSSRYLVKRTGEKVFLECVQDMDHENMFWYRQDPGLGLRLIYFSYDVKMKEKGDIPEGYSVSREKKERFSLILESASTNQTSMYLCASSPDGRGATNEKLFFGSGTQLSVL.

V and J are TRBV20-1 and TRBJ2-3; TCRdb calls TRBD2, which cannot be checked without DNA. The germline V gene encodes CDR1 DFQATT and CDR2 SNEGSKA (reference sequence). This CDR3 contains 14 residues. CDR3 sequence reads: CSARSGGQGDTQYF.

The chain has TRBV20-1 and TRBJ2-5; no DNA is available, so the TRBD2 call from TCRdb remains unchecked. Germline V CDR1 and CDR2: DFQATT, SNEGSKA (reference sequence). CDR3 length: 15 amino acids. This chain's CDR3 is CSARDLRQDQETQYF.

The chain joins TRBV18 to TRBJ1-2; TCRdb proposes TRBD1, but this gene call is untestable without DNA. The CDR3 has 13 residues. Germline assignment: CDR1 KGHSH and CDR2 LQKENI. CDR3 amino acids: CASRTGGADGYTF.

The V call is TRBV9, the J call TRBJ2-3; the D gene TCRdb calls, TRBD2, cannot be checked with no DNA. The length of the CDR3 is 16 residues. CDR1 and CDR2 (germline): SGDLS, YYNGEE. The CDR3 protein is CASAGLAGPDTDTQYF.

The gene calls are TRBV6-1 and TRBJ2-7; TCRdb outputs TRBD2, but without DNA this stays unchecked. CDR1 MNHNS and CDR2 SASEGT come from the germline V gene. CDR3 size: 17 residues. CDR3: CASTTYTGGLLAYEQYF.

V and J are TRBV12-3 or TRBV12-4 and TRBJ1-4. The CDR3 covers 16 residues. The CDR3: CASSLGRRPTNEKLFF.

The genes are TRBV28 and TRBJ2-7; TCRdb reports TRBD2, a call that lacks DNA to check it against. This CDR3 region has 15 residues. CDR1 and CDR2 from the germline V gene are MDHEN and SYDVKM. CDR3 sequence reads: CASSATSGRGSEQYF.

J is TRBJ2-5 and V is TRBV3-1. This CDR3 spans 14 amino acids. Germline values: CDR1 LGHDT, CDR2 YNNKEL (reference sequence). The CDR3 loop is CASSQAGYQETQYF.

The chain is built from TRBV11-2 and TRBJ2-2; the D call from TCRdb, TRBD2, cannot be confirmed without DNA. Germline CDR1 and CDR2: SGHAT and FQNNGV. The CDR3 has 14 amino acids. CDR3 residues: CASKGGTFTGELFF. Variable domain in full (rest from reference TRBV11-2 and TRBJ2-2): EAGVAQSPRYKIIEKRQSVAFWCNPISGHATLYWYQQILGQGPKLLIQFQNNGVVDDSQLPKDRFSAERLKGVDSTLKIQPAKLEDSAVYLCASKGGTFTGELFFGEGSRLTVL.